The T cell receptor beta chain under discussion was sequenced for a study of T cells of healthy individuals. The CDR3 totals 15 residues. With 10 bases clipped from V and 7 bases from J, the junction kept 9 bases outside the gene matches. CDR1 is MNHEY and CDR2 is SMNVEV in the germline V gene (reference sequence). MiXCR, applied by TCRdb to the 5' RACE reads, yields one record per CDR3 protein. The sample has 63,000 or so distinct CDR3 sequences; around 15% are singletons. This clonotype was counted a few times. The sequence was obtained from a human donor in good health. The V and J genes are TRBV27 and TRBJ2-1; 14 bases fit TRBD2. CDR3 in amino acids: CATVPGTSGSNEQFF. The CDR3 nucleotides read TGTGCCACCGTCCCCGGGACTAGCGGGAGTAATGAGCAGTTCTTC.